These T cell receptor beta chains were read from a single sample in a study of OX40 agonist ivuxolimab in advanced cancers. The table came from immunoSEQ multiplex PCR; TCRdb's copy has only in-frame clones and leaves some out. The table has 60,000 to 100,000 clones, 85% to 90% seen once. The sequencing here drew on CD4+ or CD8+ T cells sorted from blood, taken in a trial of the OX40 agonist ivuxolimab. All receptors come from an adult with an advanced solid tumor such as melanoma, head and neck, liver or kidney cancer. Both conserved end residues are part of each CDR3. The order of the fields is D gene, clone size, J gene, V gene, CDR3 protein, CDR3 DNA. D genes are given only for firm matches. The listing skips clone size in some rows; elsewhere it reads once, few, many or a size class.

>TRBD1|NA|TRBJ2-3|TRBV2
CASTLGQGERGDTQYF
TGTGCCAGCACCCTGGGACAGGGGGAAAGGGGAGATACGCAGTATTTT
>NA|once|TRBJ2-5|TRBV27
CASARPWGERETQYF
TGTGCCAGCGCCCGCCCGTGGGGAGAGCGGGAGACCCAGTACTTC
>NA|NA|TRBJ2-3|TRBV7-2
CASSPDPTDTQYF
TGTGCCAGCAGCCCGGATCCCACAGATACGCAGTATTTT
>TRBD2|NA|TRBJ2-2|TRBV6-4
CASSVQRGTGELFF
TGTGCCAGCAGTGTACAGCGGGGCACCGGGGAGCTGTTTTTT
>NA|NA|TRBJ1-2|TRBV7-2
CASTPVGYGYTF
TGTGCCAGCACCCCGGTCGGCTATGGCTACACCTTC
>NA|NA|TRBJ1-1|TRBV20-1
CSATPGGSAFF
TGCAGTGCTACCCCGGGGGGATCCGCTTTCTTT
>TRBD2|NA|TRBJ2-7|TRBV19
CASSIATSGYSYEQYF
TGTGCCAGTAGTATCGCGACTAGCGGATACTCCTACGAGCAGTACTTC
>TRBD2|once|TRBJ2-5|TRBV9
CASSTGTSGGEETQYF
TGTGCCAGCAGCACAGGGACTAGCGGGGGGGAAGAGACCCAGTACTTC
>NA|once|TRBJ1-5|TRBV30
CAWSEGSNQPQHF
TGTGCCTGGAGTGAGGGTAGCAATCAGCCCCAGCATTTT
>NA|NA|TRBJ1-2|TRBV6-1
CASSEAVENGYTF
TGTGCCAGCAGTGAAGCAGTGGAGAATGGCTACACCTTC
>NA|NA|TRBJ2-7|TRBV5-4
CASSRDSYEQYF
TGTGCCAGCAGCCGTGACAGCTACGAGCAGTACTTC
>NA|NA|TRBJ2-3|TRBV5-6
CASSLGGGTDTQYF
TGTGCCAGCAGCTTGGGAGGGGGCACAGATACGCAGTATTTT
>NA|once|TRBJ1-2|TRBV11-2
CASSLTSGTPNGYTF
TGTGCCAGCAGCTTGACCTCCGGGACCCCTAACGGCTACACCTTC
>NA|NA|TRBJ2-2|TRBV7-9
CASSLEVGVGTGELFF
TGTGCCAGCAGCTTAGAAGTGGGAGTGGGCACCGGGGAGCTGTTTTTT
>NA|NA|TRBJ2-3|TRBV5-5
CASSRGPTSTDTQYF
TGTGCCAGCAGCCGCGGACCAACTAGCACAGATACGCAGTATTTT
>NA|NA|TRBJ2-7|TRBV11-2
CASSPRTAANYEQYF
TGTGCCAGCAGCCCCCGGACAGCGGCAAACTACGAGCAGTACTTC
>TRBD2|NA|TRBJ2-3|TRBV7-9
CASSLGLAYTDTQYF
TGTGCCAGCAGCCTCGGACTAGCGTACACAGATACGCAGTATTTT
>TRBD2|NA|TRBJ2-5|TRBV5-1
CASRTGLAGDQETQYF
TGCGCCAGCAGAACGGGACTAGCGGGAGATCAAGAGACCCAGTACTTC
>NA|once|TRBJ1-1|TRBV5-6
CASSLTGFTEAFF
TGTGCCAGCAGCTTGACAGGGTTCACTGAAGCTTTCTTT
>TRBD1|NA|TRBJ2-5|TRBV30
CAWSGYRGETQYF
TGTGCCTGGAGTGGGTACAGGGGAGAGACCCAGTACTTC
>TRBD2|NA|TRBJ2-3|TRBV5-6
CASSLRTSGGATDTQYF
TGTGCCAGCAGCTTGCGGACTAGCGGGGGGGCAACAGATACGCAGTATTTT
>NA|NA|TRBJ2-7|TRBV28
CASGSPVEAYEQYF
TGTGCCAGCGGTTCCCCCGTCGAGGCCTACGAGCAGTACTTC
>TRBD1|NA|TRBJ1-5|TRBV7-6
CASSPGQGAVQPQHF
TGTGCCAGCAGCCCTGGACAGGGGGCTGTTCAGCCCCAGCATTTT
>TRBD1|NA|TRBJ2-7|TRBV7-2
CASSLTGYIYEQYF
TGTGCCAGCAGTCTGACAGGGTATATCTACGAGCAGTACTTC
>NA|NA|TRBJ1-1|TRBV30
CAVGRRNTEAFF
TGTGCCGTGGGCAGGAGGAACACTGAAGCTTTCTTT
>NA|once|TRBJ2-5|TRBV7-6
CASSLYPAGREGETQYF
TGTGCCAGCAGCTTATATCCCGCGGGGCGAGAAGGGGAGACCCAGTACTTC